The T cell receptor beta chain under discussion was sequenced for a study of cytomegalovirus exposure and HLA in healthy donors. Broader study findings: The classifier was said to identify cytomegalovirus status with high specificity and sensitivity.

About this clone: Its specificity is not known.

Trimming pared 1 base from V and 4 bases from J, leaving 7 bases between. This CDR3 spans 13 amino acids. CDR1 and CDR2 (germline): LGHNA, YSLEER. Separate from the roughly 670-subject first cohort, the 120-subject validation cohort was the one that the donors belonged to. Measured with immunoSEQ multiplex PCR; TCRdb has only the in-frame clones, and not every one. The table records fewer than 400,000 clones, roughly 85% of them present only once. Material: PBMCs. The origin of this receptor is a woman aged 18-29 years in good health and CMV-seronegative. The chain couples TRBV4-3 to TRBJ1-1, with D hard to call. This CDR3 is CASSQVRGTEAFF. The CDR3, as DNA: TGCGCCAGCAGCCAAGTTCGGGGCACTGAAGCTTTCTTT.